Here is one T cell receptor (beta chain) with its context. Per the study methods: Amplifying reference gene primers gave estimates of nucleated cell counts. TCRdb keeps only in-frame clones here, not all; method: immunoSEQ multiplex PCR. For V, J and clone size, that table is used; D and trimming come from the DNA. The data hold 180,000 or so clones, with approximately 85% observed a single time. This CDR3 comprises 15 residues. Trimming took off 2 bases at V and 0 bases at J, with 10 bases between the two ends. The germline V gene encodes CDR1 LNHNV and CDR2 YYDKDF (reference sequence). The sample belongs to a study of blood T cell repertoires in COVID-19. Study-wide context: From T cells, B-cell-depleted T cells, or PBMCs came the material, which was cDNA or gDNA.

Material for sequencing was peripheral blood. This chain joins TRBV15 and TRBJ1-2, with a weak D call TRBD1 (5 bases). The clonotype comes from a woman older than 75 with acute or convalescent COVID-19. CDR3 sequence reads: CATSRSDSPNYGYTF. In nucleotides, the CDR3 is TGTGCCACCAGCAGATCCGACAGTCCTAACTATGGCTACACCTTC.